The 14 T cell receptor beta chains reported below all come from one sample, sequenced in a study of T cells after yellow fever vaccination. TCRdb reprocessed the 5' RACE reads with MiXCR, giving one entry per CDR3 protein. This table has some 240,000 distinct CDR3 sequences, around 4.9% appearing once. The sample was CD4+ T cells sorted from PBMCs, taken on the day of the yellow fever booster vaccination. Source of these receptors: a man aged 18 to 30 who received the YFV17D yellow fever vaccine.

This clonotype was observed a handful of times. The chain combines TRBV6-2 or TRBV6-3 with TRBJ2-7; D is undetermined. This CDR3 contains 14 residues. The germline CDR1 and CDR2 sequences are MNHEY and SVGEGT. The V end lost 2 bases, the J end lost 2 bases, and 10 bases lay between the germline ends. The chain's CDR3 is CASSYVDGPYEQYV. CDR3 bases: TGTGCCAGCAGTTACGTGGACGGACCCTACGAGCAGTACGTC.

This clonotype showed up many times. The CDR3 here is CASSSYTEAFF. CDR3 in DNA: TGTGCCAGCAGCTCTTACACTGAAGCTTTCTTT. The V and J genes are TRBV5-6 and TRBJ1-1; no clear D. The CDR3 covers 11 residues. V gave up 3 bases and J gave up 3 bases, with 3 bases separating them. CDR1 SGHDT and CDR2 YYEEEE come from the germline V gene. The entire variable domain, with the rest obtained from reference TRBV5-6 and TRBJ1-1, is as follows: DAGVTQSPTHLIKTRGQQVTLRCSPKSGHDTVSWYQQALGQGPQFIFQYYEEEERQRGNFPDRFSGHQFPNYSSELNVNALLLGDSALYLCASSSYTEAFFGQGTRLTVV.

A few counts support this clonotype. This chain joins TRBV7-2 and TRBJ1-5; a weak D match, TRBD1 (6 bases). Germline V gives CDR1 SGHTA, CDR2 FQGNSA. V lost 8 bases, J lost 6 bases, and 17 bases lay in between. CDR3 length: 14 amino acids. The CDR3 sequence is CASAPRGLGQPQHF. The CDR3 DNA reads TGTGCCAGCGCCCCCAGGGGTTTAGGTCAGCCCCAGCATTTT.

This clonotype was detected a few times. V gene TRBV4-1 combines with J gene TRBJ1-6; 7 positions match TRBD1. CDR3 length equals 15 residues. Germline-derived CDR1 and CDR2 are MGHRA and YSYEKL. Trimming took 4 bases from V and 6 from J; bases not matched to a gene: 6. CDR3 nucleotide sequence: TGCGCCAGCAGCCCCCTGGGACAGCTTAATTCACCCCTCCACTTT. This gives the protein CASSPLGQLNSPLHF.

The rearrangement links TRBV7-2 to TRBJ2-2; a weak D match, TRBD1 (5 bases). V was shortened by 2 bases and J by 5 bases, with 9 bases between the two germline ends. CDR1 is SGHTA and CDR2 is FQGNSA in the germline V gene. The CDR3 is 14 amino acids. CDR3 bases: TGTGCCAGCAGCTTATACAGGACAACCGGGGAGCTGTTTTTT. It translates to CASSLYRTTGELFF.

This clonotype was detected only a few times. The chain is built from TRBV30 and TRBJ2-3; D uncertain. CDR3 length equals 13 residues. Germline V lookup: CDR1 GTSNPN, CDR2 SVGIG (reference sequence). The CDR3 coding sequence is TGTACCCTGGGCTGGCCTAGCACAGATACGCAGTATTTT. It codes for CTLGWPSTDTQYF.

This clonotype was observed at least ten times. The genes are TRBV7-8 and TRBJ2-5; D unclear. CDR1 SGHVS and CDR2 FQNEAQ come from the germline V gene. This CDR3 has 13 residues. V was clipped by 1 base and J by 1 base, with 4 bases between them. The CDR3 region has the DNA TGTGCCAGCAGCTTAGAGCCCCAAGAGACCCAGTACTTC. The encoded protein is CASSLEPQETQYF.

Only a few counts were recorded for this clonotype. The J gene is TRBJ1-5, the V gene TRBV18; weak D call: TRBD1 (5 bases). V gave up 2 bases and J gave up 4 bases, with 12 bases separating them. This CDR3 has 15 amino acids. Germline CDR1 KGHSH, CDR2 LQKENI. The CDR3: CASSPTGVRNQPQHF. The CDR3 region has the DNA TGTGCCAGCTCACCAACGGGGGTTCGGAATCAGCCCCAGCATTTT. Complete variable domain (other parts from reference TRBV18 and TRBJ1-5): NAGVMQNPRHLVRRRGQEARLRCSPMKGHSHVYWYRQLPEEGLKFMVYLQKENIIDESGMPKERFSAEFPKEGPSILRIQQVVRGDSAAYFCASSPTGVRNQPQHFGDGTRLSIL.

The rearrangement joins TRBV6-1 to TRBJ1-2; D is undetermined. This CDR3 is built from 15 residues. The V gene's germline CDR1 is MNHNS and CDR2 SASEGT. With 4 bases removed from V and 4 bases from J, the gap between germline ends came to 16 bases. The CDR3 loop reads CASSVASFLSYGYTF. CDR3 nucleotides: TGTGCCAGCAGTGTGGCTTCATTTCTTAGCTATGGCTACACCTTC.

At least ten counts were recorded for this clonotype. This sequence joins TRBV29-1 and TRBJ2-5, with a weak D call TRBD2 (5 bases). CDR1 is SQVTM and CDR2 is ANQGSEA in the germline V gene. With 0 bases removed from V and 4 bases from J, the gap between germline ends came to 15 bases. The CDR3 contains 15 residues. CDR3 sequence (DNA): TGCAGCGTTGAAGATCAGGACCGCCGGGGAGAGACCCAGTACTTC. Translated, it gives CSVEDQDRRGETQYF.

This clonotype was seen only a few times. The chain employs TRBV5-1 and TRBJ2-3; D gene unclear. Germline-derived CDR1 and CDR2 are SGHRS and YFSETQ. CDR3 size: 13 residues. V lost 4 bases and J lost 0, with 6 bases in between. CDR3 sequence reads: CASSNPSTDTQYF. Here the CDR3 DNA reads TGCGCCAGCAGCAACCCTAGCACAGATACGCAGTATTTT.

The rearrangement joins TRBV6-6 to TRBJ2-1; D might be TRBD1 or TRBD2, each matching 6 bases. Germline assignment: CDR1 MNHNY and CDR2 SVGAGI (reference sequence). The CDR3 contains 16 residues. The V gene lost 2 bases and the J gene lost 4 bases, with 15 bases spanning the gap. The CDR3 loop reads CASSYRGGSLYNEQFF. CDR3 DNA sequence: TGTGCCAGCAGTTACCGAGGGGGGAGCCTTTACAATGAGCAGTTCTTC.

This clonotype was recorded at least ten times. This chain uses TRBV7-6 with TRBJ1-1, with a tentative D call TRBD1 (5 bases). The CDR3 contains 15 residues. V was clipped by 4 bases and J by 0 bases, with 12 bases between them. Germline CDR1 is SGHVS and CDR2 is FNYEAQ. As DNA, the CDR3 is TGTGCCAGCAGCTCGGCCGACAGATTGAACACTGAAGCTTTCTTT. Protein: CASSSADRLNTEAFF.

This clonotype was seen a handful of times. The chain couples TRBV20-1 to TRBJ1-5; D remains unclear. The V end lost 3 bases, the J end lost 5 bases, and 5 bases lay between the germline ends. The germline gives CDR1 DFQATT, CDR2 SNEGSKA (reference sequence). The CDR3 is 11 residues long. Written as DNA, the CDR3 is TGCAGTGCTAGCGGGGATCAGCCCCAGCATTTT. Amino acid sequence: CSASGDQPQHF.